These 31 T cell receptor beta chains were sequenced from one sample in a study of spatial heterogeneity in lung cancer. Sample time point: blood at routine non-recurrence follow-up after resection. TCRs were sequenced from unsorted whole RNA of tumor, nontumor lung or PBMC. TCRdb re-analysed the 5' RACE reads in MiXCR, keeping a single row per CDR3 protein. The table records 25,000 to 30,000 distinct CDR3 sequences, 4.5% to 7.5% of them present only once. This sample comprised PBMCs, obtained at follow-up. These TCRs come from a male donor with early-stage non-small cell lung cancer.

V is TRBV29-1 and J is TRBJ2-1, with D perhaps TRBD1 (5 bases). Germline V CDR1 and CDR2: SQVTM, ANQGSEA. This CDR3 has 16 residues. The V end was cut by 1 base, the J end by 0 bases, with 13 bases between. Written as DNA, the CDR3 is TGCAGCGTTGAAGTGGAACAGGTTAGCTCCTACAATGAGCAGTTCTTC. Encoded protein: CSVEVEQVSSYNEQFF.

In nucleotides, the CDR3 is TGTGCCAGCAGCCTTAGCGGGGGCCACACCGGGGAGCTGTTTTTT. Translated, it gives CASSLSGGHTGELFF. The rearrangement joins TRBV12-3 or TRBV12-4 to TRBJ2-2; 9 bases fit TRBD2. The CDR3 length is 15 residues. V shed 6 bases and J 3 bases; nucleotides not matched to a gene: 5.

Notes on this clonotype: Being one base from a much bigger clone, this may be a read error. V gene TRBV20-1 combines with J gene TRBJ2-3; TRBD2 aligns across 11 bases. The CDR3 consists of 13 residues. Germline trimming cut 6 bases from V and 8 bases from J; bases unmatched to any gene: 7. CDR1 is DFQATT and CDR2 is SNEGSKA in the germline V gene (reference sequence). CDR3: CSALAGEGFTQYF. The CDR3 nucleotides are TGCAGTGCACTAGCGGGAGAGGGTTTTACGCAGTATTTT.

This clonotype came up many times. The chain carries TRBV10-3 and TRBJ2-3, with 16 bases fitting TRBD2. V shed 6 bases, J shed 1 base, and the junction held 10 bases outside the gene matches. Per the germline V gene, CDR1 is ENHRY and CDR2 is SYGVKD. The CDR3 runs to 19 residues. The CDR3 DNA reads as TGTGCCATCAGATCCACCGGGACTAGCGGGGGGGCCGGCACAGATACGCAGTATTTT. Protein: CAIRSTGTSGGAGTDTQYF.

The table lists this clonotype with many counts. Here the CDR3 reads CASSPDTNIQYF. The DNA of the CDR3 is TGTGCCAGCAGCCCCGACACAAACATTCAGTACTTC. The chain has TRBV7-2 and TRBJ2-4; no firm D call. Trimming cost V 5 bases and J 6 bases, with 8 bases left between them. CDR3 length: 12 amino acids. Per the germline V gene, CDR1 is SGHTA and CDR2 is FQGNSA.

In this sample, this clonotype turned up many times. The chain has TRBV20-1 and TRBJ1-6; weak D call: TRBD1 (5 bases). Germline lookup yields CDR1 DFQATT and CDR2 SNEGSKA (reference sequence). This CDR3 region has 16 residues. Trimming pared 4 bases from V and 5 bases from J, leaving 18 bases between. CDR3 nucleotides: TGCAGTGCTATTTCCGTCGGGCAGGGAGATAATTCACCCCTCCACTTT. Translated, it gives CSAISVGQGDNSPLHF.

This clonotype was counted ten times or more. The genes are TRBV12-3 or TRBV12-4 and TRBJ1-2, with TRBD1 identical over 12 bases. Trimming took 5 bases from V and 2 from J; bases not matched to a gene: 9. The CDR3 runs to 17 residues. The CDR3 here is CASSPGTGGISNYGYTF. CDR3 nucleotide sequence: TGTGCCAGCAGTCCCGGGACAGGGGGCATTTCGAACTATGGCTACACCTTC.

In its sample, this clonotype was seen many times. CDR3 nucleotide sequence: TGTGCCAGCAGCTTAGCGGGGGGGTCAGAGACCCAGTACTTC. Its protein is CASSLAGGSETQYF. The gene calls are TRBV7-6 and TRBJ2-5; 7 bases fit TRBD2. J gave up 4 bases and V 0 bases, and 2 bases lay outside the gene matches. CDR3 length: 14 amino acids. Germline V gene data show CDR1 as SGHVS and CDR2 as FNYEAQ.

The chain has TRBV12-3 or TRBV12-4 and TRBJ2-1, with 7 bases lining up with TRBD2. Trimming cost V 3 bases and J 3 bases; bases outside gene matches: 5. This CDR3 is built from 15 residues. CDR3 protein: CASSFGGGNYNEQFF. The DNA for the CDR3 is TGTGCCAGCAGTTTCGGCGGGGGAAACTACAATGAGCAGTTCTTC.

This clonotype was detected ten times or more. This rearrangement joins TRBV11-1 to TRBJ1-1; D gene unclear. Germline CDR1 reads SGHAT; CDR2 reads FQDESV (reference sequence). CDR3 length: 15 residues. V was cut by 0 bases and J by 6 bases, with 14 bases left in between. The CDR3 sequence is CASSLALLETAEAFF. CDR3 in DNA: TGTGCCAGCAGCTTAGCTTTGCTCGAGACCGCTGAAGCTTTCTTT.

The table lists this clonotype with many counts. The chain combines TRBV2 with TRBJ2-7; TRBD1 matches 9 bases. The CDR3 is 15 residues long. J gave up 2 bases and V 1 base, and 3 bases lay outside the gene matches. Germline assignment: CDR1 SNHLY and CDR2 FYNNEI. CDR3 bases: TGTGCCAGCAGTGAAGGGGACAGGGCCCCCTACGAGCAGTACGTC. Protein sequence: CASSEGDRAPYEQYV.

This clonotype was recorded a few times. This chain uses TRBV18 with TRBJ2-7; D uncertain. This CDR3 spans 15 amino acids. With 4 bases removed from V and 5 bases from J, the gap between germline ends came to 18 bases. CDR1 is KGHSH, CDR2 LQKENI, per germline. The CDR3, as DNA: TGTGCCAGCTCACAGAGTGAGTCGGGCGTCCACGAGCAGTACTTC. This encodes CASSQSESGVHEQYF.

This clonotype has only a few counts. The chain employs TRBV6-1 and TRBJ1-5; D gene ambiguous. CDR1 is MNHNS, CDR2 SASEGT, per germline. Trimming removed 3 bases at V and 6 bases at J, with 6 bases between. This CDR3 is built from 12 residues. CDR3 amino acids: CASSDYSQPQHF. The CDR3 DNA follows: TGTGCCAGCAGTGATTACAGTCAGCCCCAGCATTTT.

This clonotype was seen at least ten times. V is TRBV9 and J is TRBJ2-3; 9 bases fit TRBD2. CDR3 size: 17 residues. V gave up 1 base and J gave up 2 bases; unmatched junction bases: 8. Germline values: CDR1 SGDLS, CDR2 YYNGEE. DNA of the CDR3: TGTGCCAGCAGCGTAAGGAGCGGGGGGTCTCCCACAGATACGCAGTATTTT. Translation gives CASSVRSGGSPTDTQYF.

This chain joins TRBV11-2 and TRBJ1-4, with a possible D match to TRBD1 (5 bases). Per the germline V gene, CDR1 is SGHAT and CDR2 is FQNNGV. CDR3 length equals 15 residues. V was shortened by 4 bases and J by 0 bases, with 9 bases between the two germline ends. The DNA of the CDR3 is TGTGCCAGCAGCTCCCCGGGGGCAACTAATGAAAAACTGTTTTTT. Translation gives CASSSPGATNEKLFF.

This clonotype was recorded a few times. CDR3 DNA sequence: TGTGCCAGTAAATCGGGACAGAACACCGGGGAGCTGTTTTTT. This translates into CASKSGQNTGELFF. The rearrangement joins TRBV19 to TRBJ2-2, with a tentative D call TRBD1 (6 bases). V was shortened by 7 bases and J by 1 base, with 10 bases between the two germline ends. This CDR3 spans 14 amino acids. CDR1 and CDR2 from the germline V gene are LNHDA and SQIVND (reference sequence).

This clonotype was detected many times. CDR3 sequence reads: CAISGTGVETQYF. Here the CDR3 DNA reads TGTGCCATCAGTGGGACAGGGGTGGAGACCCAGTACTTC. This chain connects TRBV10-3 to TRBJ2-5, with 9 bases lining up with TRBD1. Per the germline V gene, CDR1 is ENHRY and CDR2 is SYGVKD. V was clipped by 4 bases and J by 5 bases; unmatched bases: 2. This CDR3 comprises 13 residues.

In this sample, this clonotype turned up many times. The J gene is TRBJ1-4, the V gene TRBV6-5, with 7 nucleotides matching TRBD1. Germline-derived CDR1 and CDR2 are MNHEY and SVGAGI. The CDR3 has 15 residues. With 7 bases clipped from V and 3 bases from J, the junction kept 8 bases outside the gene matches. CDR3: CASNAGTASNEKLFF. DNA for the CDR3: TGTGCCAGCAATGCCGGGACAGCGTCTAATGAAAAACTGTTTTTT.

This clonotype is medium-sized by share. A read error may account for a junction end that differs from germline. The genes are TRBV4-3 and TRBJ2-7; D gene ambiguous. The CDR3 sequence is 9 residues long. The germline CDR1 and CDR2 sequences are LGHNA and YSLEER. The CDR3 protein is CASSQYVPF. The CDR3 DNA reads as TGCGCCAGCAGCCAATACGTCCCGTTC.

The rearrangement uses TRBV29-1 and TRBJ2-3; the D gene is possibly TRBD2 (5 bases). Germline V CDR1 and CDR2: SQVTM, ANQGSEA. V was shortened by 6 bases and J by 1 base, with 14 bases between the two germline ends. The CDR3 runs to 14 residues. This chain's CDR3 is CSVELGRGTDTQYF. The DNA of the CDR3 is TGCAGCGTGGAACTAGGGAGAGGCACAGATACGCAGTATTTT.

Of note for this clonotype: Since a much larger clone is just one base distant, this may be a read error. The V and J genes are TRBV6-1 and TRBJ2-3; D not certain. V dropped 5 bases and J dropped 5 bases, with 17 bases sitting between them. Germline V gene data show CDR1 as MNHNS and CDR2 as SASEGT. This CDR3 region has 15 residues. The CDR3 region is CASSHGGVGIDTQYF. The CDR3 DNA sequence: TGTGCCAGCAGTCACGGCGGAGTGGGGATAGATACGCAGTATTTT.

This clonotype was found a few times. The chain is built from TRBV7-9 and TRBJ2-3; 9 positions match TRBD2. The ends lost 5 bases at V and 2 bases at J; junction bases unmatched: 8. This CDR3 contains 16 residues. Germline CDR1 and CDR2: SEHNR and FQNEAQ (reference sequence). The CDR3 loop is CASSALTSGPTDTQYF. The CDR3 bases are TGTGCCAGCAGCGCTTTGACTAGCGGACCCACAGATACGCAGTATTTT. Full variable domain (missing parts from reference TRBV7-9 and TRBJ2-3): DTGVSQNPRHKITKRGQNVTFRCDPISEHNRLYWYRQTLGQGPEFLTYFQNEAQLEKSRLLSDRFSAERPKGSFSTLEIQRTEQGDSAMYLCASSALTSGPTDTQYFGPGTRLTVL.

The sample holds a few counts of this clonotype. The chain employs TRBV12-3 or TRBV12-4 and TRBJ1-5; 7 bases match TRBD1. V dropped 3 bases and J dropped 4; count of bases not matched to a gene: 6. The CDR3 consists of 15 residues. CDR3 sequence reads: CASSFNRGRNQPQHF. CDR3 DNA: TGTGCCAGCAGTTTCAACAGGGGAAGAAATCAGCCCCAGCATTTT.

In this sample, this clonotype turned up many times. The chain is built from TRBV20-1 and TRBJ2-7; 8 bases are shared with TRBD2. Germline CDR1 is DFQATT and CDR2 is SNEGSKA (reference sequence). The V and J ends lost 3 bases and 0 bases, in that order; junction bases with no gene match: 4. The CDR3 length is 14 residues. The CDR3 nucleotides are TGCAGTGCTAGTTATAGCGGGGACTCCTACGAGCAGTACTTC. Its protein is CSASYSGDSYEQYF.

This clonotype was recorded at least ten times. This chain connects TRBV27 to TRBJ1-2; 9 positions agree with TRBD1. Germline assignment: CDR1 MNHEY and CDR2 SMNVEV (reference sequence). With 7 bases clipped from V and 5 bases from J, the junction kept 5 bases outside the gene matches. The CDR3 covers 13 residues. For the CDR3, the DNA is TGTGCCAGCATGGGACAGGGAGAGTATGGCTACACCTTC. It codes for CASMGQGEYGYTF.

Ten or more counts support this clonotype. The chain uses TRBV7-9 and TRBJ1-4; D is uncertain. Between the trimmed V and J ends, which lost 5 bases and 3 bases, there was a span of 10 bases. The germline CDR1 and CDR2 sequences are SEHNR and FQNEAQ (reference sequence). CDR3 length: 14 amino acids. CDR3: CASSPRSANEKLFF. CDR3 DNA: TGTGCCAGCAGCCCACGGAGTGCTAATGAAAAACTGTTTTTT.

This clonotype was observed a handful of times. The chain carries TRBV19 and TRBJ1-5; unclear D gene. The CDR3 is 16 residues long. Germline values: CDR1 LNHDA, CDR2 SQIVND (reference sequence). V was pared by 3 bases and J by 0 bases, with 12 bases between. The CDR3 nucleotides read TGTGCCAGTAGTATTTACGGGGAAGGTAGCAATCAGCCCCAGCATTTT. It specifies CASSIYGEGSNQPQHF. Full variable domain (missing parts from reference TRBV19 and TRBJ1-5): DGGITQSPKYLFRKEGQNVTLSCEQNLNHDAMYWYRQDPGQGLRLIYYSQIVNDFQKGDIAEGYSVSREKKESFPLTVTSAQKNPTAFYLCASSIYGEGSNQPQHFGDGTRLSIL.

This clonotype has ten or more counts. The genes are TRBV3-1 and TRBJ1-1; possibly TRBD1 for D (5 bases). The V gene's germline CDR1 is LGHDT and CDR2 YNNKEL (reference sequence). The CDR3 runs to 15 residues. V was cut by 6 bases and J by 5 bases, with 19 bases left in between. The CDR3 DNA follows: TGTGCCAGCAGTCCAGAGTGGGGCGATGGGACTGAAGCTTTCTTT. Protein product: CASSPEWGDGTEAFF. Looking up the rest from reference TRBV3-1 and TRBJ1-1 gives the full variable domain: DTAVSQTPKYLVTQMGNDKSIKCEQNLGHDTMYWYKQDSKKFLKIMFSYNNKELIINETVPNRFSPKSPDKAHLNLHINSLELGDSAVYFCASSPEWGDGTEAFFGQGTRLTVV.

This clonotype was observed many times. The chain links TRBV7-9 to TRBJ1-6; 8 nucleotides align to TRBD1. The CDR3 loop spans 16 amino acids. V lost 6 bases and J lost 1; bases outside the gene matches: 5. Looked up from germline, CDR1 is SEHNR and CDR2 is FQNEAQ (reference sequence). The CDR3 nucleotides are TGTGCCAGCAGGCGGGACAGGCTGTCCTATAATTCACCCCTCCACTTT. This codes for CASRRDRLSYNSPLHF.

This clonotype was recorded at least ten times. This rearrangement joins TRBV7-2 to TRBJ2-3, with TRBD2 identical over 11 bases. Trimming at V came to 3 bases and at J to 5 bases, leaving 13 bases not matched to a gene. CDR3 length: 18 residues. Germline V gives CDR1 SGHTA, CDR2 FQGNSA. Here the CDR3 DNA reads TGTGCCAGCAGCTTCCGGGTAGCGGGAGGGCCACGGGGAGATACGCAGTATTTT. It translates to CASSFRVAGGPRGDTQYF. The whole variable domain, remainder taken from reference TRBV7-2 and TRBJ2-3, is GAGVSQSPSNKVTEKGKDVELRCDPISGHTALYWYRQSLGQGLEFLIYFQGNSAPDKSGLPSDRFSAERTGGSVSTLTIQRTQQEDSAVYLCASSFRVAGGPRGDTQYFGPGTRLTVL.

The V and J genes are TRBV5-8 and TRBJ2-5, with a possible D match to TRBD1 (6 bases). The CDR3 contains 15 residues. Germline V gene lookup returns CDR1 SGHTS and CDR2 YDEGEE. Trimming took 4 bases from V and 1 from J, leaving 14 bases between them. CDR3 sequence: CASSVSGTSQETQYF. For the CDR3, the DNA is TGTGCCAGCAGCGTCTCCGGGACATCCCAAGAGACCCAGTACTTC.